What follows are 21 T cell receptor beta chains derived from one specimen sequenced in a study of T cell clonotyping in hematopoietic cell transplantation (dated by TCRdb to the early 2020s). Library creation used the immunoSEQ multiplex PCR assay. Not all clones reach the TCRdb copy of this immuneACCESS table, which keeps in-frame sequences only. Checked studies attribute under half of the gap to unresolved V genes and leave the rest unexplained. This sample is represented by 10,000 to 15,000 clones; roughly 90% of them were singletons. The ten largest clonotypes hold about 1.3% of the sample. Source material: peripheral blood mononuclear cells. The receptors stem from a man in his thirties or forties in good health. Some clones in this sample may be carry-over from other donors' samples.

The CDR3 nucleotides are TGTGCCTCCACCAGCCGGGACAGGGTCTACAATGAGCAGTTCTTC. Its protein product is CASTSRDRVYNEQFF. This chain uses TRBV7-9 with TRBJ2-1; TRBD1 matches at 9 bases. The J segment lost 3 bases and the V segment lost 11 bases, leaving 11 bases of the junction unmatched. Germline loops: CDR1 SEHNR, CDR2 FQNEAQ (reference sequence). The CDR3 has 15 residues.

The chain joins TRBV5-6 to TRBJ1-2; D is unclear. This CDR3 has 13 residues. With 3 bases removed from V and 3 bases from J, the gap between germline ends came to 9 bases. Germline CDR1 is SGHDT and CDR2 is YYEEEE. CDR3 in amino acids: CASSSGLYYGYTF. The DNA for the CDR3 is TGTGCCAGCAGCTCTGGCCTATACTATGGCTACACCTTC.

This chain links TRBV30 with TRBJ1-2; D unresolved. V was trimmed by 4 bases and J by 0 bases, leaving 12 bases between them. This CDR3 region has 14 residues. The germline gives CDR1 GTSNPN, CDR2 SVGIG (reference sequence). This chain's CDR3 is CAWISPGSNYGYTF. CDR3 sequence (DNA): TGTGCCTGGATCTCACCAGGTTCTAACTATGGCTACACCTTC.

The chain couples TRBV27 to TRBJ2-5, with D maybe TRBD2 (6 bases). This CDR3 is 15 amino acids long. Germline V gene data show CDR1 as MNHEY and CDR2 as SMNVEV (reference sequence). V was cut by 4 bases and J by 2 bases, with 14 bases left in between. The CDR3, as DNA: TGTGCCAGCAGTTCCTTTGCACTAGCTCAAGAGACCCAGTACTTC. Amino acid sequence: CASSSFALAQETQYF.

The genes are TRBV28 and TRBJ2-7, with 10 bases lining up with TRBD2. Trimming removed 4 bases from V and 3 bases from J; junction bases left unmatched: 12. Germline V lookup: CDR1 MDHEN, CDR2 SYDVKM. This CDR3 region has 17 residues. Written as DNA, the CDR3 is TGTGCCAGCAGTTCGCGACTAGCGGGCCTTCAACGCTACGAGCAGTACTTC. Protein product: CASSSRLAGLQRYEQYF.

The chain joins TRBV30 to TRBJ2-2; possibly TRBD1 or TRBD2 for D (5 bases each). The CDR3 covers 16 residues. CDR1 is GTSNPN, CDR2 SVGIG, per germline (reference sequence). Between the trimmed V and J ends, which lost 3 bases and 5 bases, there was a span of 19 bases. The CDR3 loop reads CAWRSGRSPWTGELFF. DNA for the CDR3: TGTGCCTGGAGGTCGGGACGCTCCCCTTGGACCGGGGAGCTGTTTTTT.

In DNA, the CDR3 is TGCGCCAGCAGCTTGGGAGGACAGGGGGCGTTTGAAGCTTTCTTT. Translating gives CASSLGGQGAFEAFF. The chain links TRBV5-1 to TRBJ1-1, with 11 bases identical to TRBD1. Germline V gene lookup returns CDR1 SGHRS and CDR2 YFSETQ. Germline trimming cut 0 bases from V and 7 bases from J; bases unmatched to any gene: 5. The CDR3 loop spans 15 amino acids.

The rearrangement uses TRBV5-5 and TRBJ1-2; D is uncertain. V was shortened by 2 bases and J by 5 bases, with 7 bases between the two germline ends. Germline V gene data show CDR1 as SGHKS and CDR2 as YYEKEE (reference sequence). There are 12 residues in the CDR3. The CDR3 DNA follows: TGTGCCAGCAGCTTCAAACTGTATGGCTACACCTTC. It is translated as CASSFKLYGYTF.

The V and J genes are TRBV7-2 and TRBJ1-1; D is ambiguous. Trimming stripped 1 base from V and 5 bases from J, with 8 bases between. Germline lookup yields CDR1 SGHTA and CDR2 FQGNSA. CDR3 length: 13 residues. The CDR3 coding sequence is TGTGCCAGCAGCTTAGAGTTTGGGACTGAAGCTTTCTTT. It yields the protein CASSLEFGTEAFF.

The V gene is TRBV30, the J gene TRBJ2-3, with D unresolved. Germline V CDR1 and CDR2: GTSNPN, SVGIG (reference sequence). V was shortened by 2 bases and J by 6 bases, with 6 bases between the two germline ends. There are 11 residues in the CDR3. The CDR3: CAWSSMDTQYF. DNA for the CDR3: TGTGCCTGGAGTTCCATGGATACGCAGTATTTT.

This sequence joins TRBV9 and TRBJ1-1, with 8 bases lining up with TRBD1. CDR1 and CDR2 from the germline V gene are SGDLS and YYNGEE. Unmatched junction bases numbered 2, after V lost 1 base and J lost 3 bases. The CDR3 runs to 14 residues. The CDR3 spells CASSVQGADTEAFF. In DNA, the CDR3 is TGTGCCAGCAGCGTACAGGGGGCGGACACTGAAGCTTTCTTT.

The chain joins TRBV6-5 to TRBJ1-2; no firm D call. Germline CDR1 reads MNHEY; CDR2 reads SVGAGI. V was cut by 2 bases and J by 5 bases, with 3 bases left in between. CDR3 length: 11 amino acids. The CDR3 DNA follows: TGTGCCAGCAGTTACGGGTATGGCTACACCTTC. Its translation: CASSYGYGYTF.

The chain combines TRBV30 with TRBJ1-3, with D maybe TRBD1 (5 bases). V lost 0 bases and J lost 0, with 12 bases in between. The CDR3 is made up of 16 amino acids. CDR1 is GTSNPN and CDR2 is SVGIG in the germline V gene (reference sequence). Here the CDR3 reads CAWSVRLRDSGNTIYF. CDR3 DNA: TGTGCCTGGAGTGTACGGCTCAGGGACTCTGGAAACACCATATATTTT. Full variable domain (outside the CDR3, taken from reference TRBV30 and TRBJ1-3): SQTIHQWPATLVQPVGSPLSLECTVEGTSNPNLYWYRQAAGRGLQLLFYSVGIGQISSEVPQNLSASRPQDRQFILSSKKLLLSDSGFYLCAWSVRLRDSGNTIYFGEGSWLTVV.

This clone showed up just once. The chain joins TRBV7-2 to TRBJ1-4; 7 bases line up with TRBD1. The CDR3 extends over 18 amino acids. Unmatched junction bases numbered 20, after V lost 5 bases and J lost 8 bases. Germline loops: CDR1 SGHTA, CDR2 FQGNSA. The CDR3 spells CASSPPGQEWRRIEKLFF. The DNA for the CDR3 is TGTGCCAGCAGCCCTCCCGGACAGGAATGGAGGCGGATAGAAAAACTGTTTTTT.

The chain employs TRBV7-3 and TRBJ2-5; D remains unclear. Trimming removed 6 bases at V and 3 bases at J, with 11 bases between. There are 13 residues in the CDR3. Germline values: CDR1 SGHTA, CDR2 FQGTGA. CDR3 coding DNA: TGTGCCAGCAGTTTGGGCAACGAAGAGACCCAGTACTTC. Translating it yields CASSLGNEETQYF.

The chain has TRBV6-5 and TRBJ1-5; TRBD1 might be the D (5 bases). The CDR3 extends over 15 amino acids. Germline V lookup: CDR1 MNHEY, CDR2 SVGAGI. Trimming pared 6 bases from V and 2 bases from J, leaving 14 bases between. The CDR3 reads CASSSRGSGNQPQHF. CDR3 nucleotide sequence: TGTGCCAGCAGCAGTAGGGGTAGCGGCAATCAGCCCCAGCATTTT.

This clone was recorded a few times. The V gene is TRBV10-3, the J gene TRBJ2-7, with 8 nucleotides matching TRBD1. The CDR3 has 13 amino acids. Looked up from germline, CDR1 is ENHRY and CDR2 is SYGVKD. J gave up 3 bases and V 7 bases, and 5 bases lay outside the gene matches. DNA for the CDR3: TGTGCCATCACTCCGGGACAGGTCTACGAGCAGTACTTC. It translates to CAITPGQVYEQYF.

The V gene is TRBV5-4, the J gene TRBJ2-5; 7 bases are shared with TRBD2. V shed 10 bases and J 4 bases; nucleotides not matched to a gene: 7. This CDR3 spans 12 amino acids. Germline V CDR1 and CDR2: SGHNT, YYREEE (reference sequence). The CDR3 bases are TGTGCCGTCGGGGGGAAGGGAGAGACCCAGTACTTC. Translated: CAVGGKGETQYF.

The chain joins TRBV19 to TRBJ1-4; 10 bases are shared with TRBD1. The junction had 5 bases not matched to a gene; V was cut back by 4 bases and J by 0 bases. CDR1 and CDR2 from the germline V gene are LNHDA and SQIVND (reference sequence). This CDR3 region has 17 residues. This chain's CDR3 is CASSRTGGQTTNEKLFF. DNA of the CDR3: TGTGCCAGTAGTAGGACAGGGGGACAAACAACTAATGAAAAACTGTTTTTT.

The chain has TRBV6-5 and TRBJ2-7, with TRBD1 identical over 8 bases. CDR1 MNHEY and CDR2 SVGAGI come from the germline V gene. The length of the CDR3 is 15 residues. J lost 3 bases, V lost 6 bases, and 10 bases had no gene match. CDR3 sequence (DNA): TGTGCCAGCAGCCGAACCGGACAGGGAAACTACGAGCAGTACTTC. Its translation is CASSRTGQGNYEQYF.

The V and J genes are TRBV5-8 and TRBJ2-5; D might be TRBD2 (5 bases). The CDR3 totals 13 residues. Germline-derived CDR1 and CDR2 are SGHTS and YDEGEE. The germline V and J ends were trimmed by 0 bases and 3 bases, with 6 bases remaining between them. CDR3 sequence: CASSLDGEETQYF. In DNA form, the CDR3 reads TGTGCCAGCAGCTTGGACGGGGAAGAGACCCAGTACTTC.